What follows is one T cell receptor (beta chain) and its context. What it binds is not known. This specimen comes from a study of a mutant IDH1 vaccine in newly diagnosed glioma. Across the whole study: The study started vaccination 4-6 weeks after radiotherapy alone, or with temozolomide cycles. Sex among treated patients split 62.5% male, around 40% female; mean age was roughly 40 years.

Using immunoSEQ multiplex PCR, the repertoire was profiled, and TCRdb retains in-frame clones only, with some absent. The sample lists about 68,000 clones, roughly 80% occurring once. Time point in this sample: week 35, safety follow-up. What each vaccine dose contained was 300 ug of mutant IDH1 20-mer peptide, accompanied by topical imiquimod. Across weeks 1, 3, 5, 7, 11, 15, 19 and 23, patients received a vaccination each time, eight in all. Broader study findings: Apparently, pseudoprogression bore no relation to changes among the top peripheral T cell clonotypes.

The germline V gene encodes CDR1 LNHDA and CDR2 SQIVND (reference sequence). Trimming took 8 bases from V and 5 from J; bases not matched to a gene: 14. This CDR3 is built from 15 residues. Sequenced here: PBMCs, sampled from a glioma patient whose treatment included an IDH1 peptide vaccine. The gene calls are TRBV19 and TRBJ1-1, with 7 bases aligning to TRBD1. This clonotype was obtained from a man in his late teens or twenties with glioma. CDR3 DNA sequence: TGTGCCAGTTGCCGGGGGAGGGGGCGAGATACTGAAGCTTTCTTT. It codes for CASCRGRGRDTEAFF.